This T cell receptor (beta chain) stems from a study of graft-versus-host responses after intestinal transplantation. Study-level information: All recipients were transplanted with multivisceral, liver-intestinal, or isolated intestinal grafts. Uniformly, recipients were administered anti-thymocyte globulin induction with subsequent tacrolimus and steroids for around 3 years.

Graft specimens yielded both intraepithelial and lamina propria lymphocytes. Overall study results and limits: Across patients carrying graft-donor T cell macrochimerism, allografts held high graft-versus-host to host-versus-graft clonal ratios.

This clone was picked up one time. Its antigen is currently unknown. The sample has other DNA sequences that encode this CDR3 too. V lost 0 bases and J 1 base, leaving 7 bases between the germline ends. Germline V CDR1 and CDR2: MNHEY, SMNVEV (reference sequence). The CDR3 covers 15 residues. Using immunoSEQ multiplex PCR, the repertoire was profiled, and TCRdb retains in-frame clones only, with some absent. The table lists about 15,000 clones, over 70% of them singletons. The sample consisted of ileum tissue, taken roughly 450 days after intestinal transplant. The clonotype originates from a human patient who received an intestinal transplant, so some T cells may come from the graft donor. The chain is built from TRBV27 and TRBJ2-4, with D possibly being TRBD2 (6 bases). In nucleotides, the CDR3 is TGTGCCAGCAGTTTATCGGGGAGGGCCAAAAACATTCAGTACTTC. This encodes CASSLSGRAKNIQYF.